This entry describes one T cell receptor (beta chain). Its antigen is currently unknown. Both 60 Vbeta primers and 13 Jbeta primers went into the PCR. Sequencing was performed with immunoSEQ multiplex PCR; in TCRdb, only in-frame clones are kept and a portion is missing. The data show about 230,000 clones, 77% seen once. The sample originates from a study of cytomegalovirus exposure and HLA in healthy donors. Findings and limits, study-wide: A missense variant in DCLRE1C was later tied to TCR beta V- and J-gene trimming.

Germline-derived CDR1 and CDR2 are MDHEN and SYDVKM. CDR3 size: 12 residues. V lost 3 bases and J lost 0, with 3 bases in between. Sequencing input: PBMCs. This sequence originates from a woman aged 55 to 70 in good health and CMV-seropositive. This chain joins TRBV28 and TRBJ2-7; D unresolved. For the CDR3, the DNA is TGTGCCAGCAGTTTCTACTCCTACGAGCAGTACTTC. This encodes CASSFYSYEQYF.